The rows below give T cell receptor beta chains drawn from one sample of a study of blood T cell repertoires in COVID-19. The method was immunoSEQ multiplex PCR; TCRdb's version includes in-frame clones alone and lacks a portion of them. This repertoire shows about 400,000 clones, about 90% found once; its top ten account for less than 2.5%. Sample: PBMCs or T cells enriched from blood (not recorded which). These receptor sequences come from a man aged 40-55 years in a cohort exposed to, infected with or recovered from COVID-19 (not recorded which). The CDR3 runs from the conserved cysteine through the conserved F or W. The D gene is left open where the match is weak. Size is omitted from some rows. Given values are once, few, many or a class for expanded clones.

D gene	J gene	V gene	clone size	CDR3 DNA	CDR3 protein
TRBD1	TRBJ2-5	TRBV4-1	.	TGCGCCAGCAGCCGCGGGACAGGGGGTGAGACCCAGTACTTC	CASSRGTGGETQYF
TRBD1	TRBJ1-1	TRBV9	once	TGTGCCAGCAGCACCCATGGTGGGACAGCGAACACTGAAGCTTTCTTT	CASSTHGGTANTEAFF
TRBD1	TRBJ2-7	TRBV24-1	.	TGTGCCACCAGTTTGACAGGGGGTCCCTACGAGCAGTACTTC	CATSLTGGPYEQYF
TRBD1	TRBJ2-7	TRBV5-1	.	TGCGCCAGCAGGTCCGGGACAGCCCTCTACGAGCAGTACTTC	CASRSGTALYEQYF
.	TRBJ1-5	TRBV5-6	.	TGTGCCAGCAGCGTACCGGGACACCATCAGCCCCAGCATTTT	CASSVPGHHQPQHF
.	TRBJ1-1	TRBV3-1/TRBV3-2	.	TGTGCCAGCAGCCAGGGGGCGCGTACTGAAGCTTTCTTT	CASSQGARTEAFF
TRBD1	TRBJ1-2	TRBV27	.	TGTGCCAGCACCGGTGGGACAGGGAACTATGGCTACACCTTC	CASTGGTGNYGYTF
TRBD2	TRBJ2-1	TRBV7-3	.	TGTGCCAGCAGCTTATTTGGCACTAGCGGGAGCACCTACAATGAGCAGTTCTTC	CASSLFGTSGSTYNEQFF
.	TRBJ2-7	TRBV5-1	.	TGCGCCAGCAGCTCAGGACAGACAACCCCCTACGAGCAGTACTTC	CASSSGQTTPYEQYF
TRBD2	TRBJ2-5	TRBV5-4	.	TGTGCCAGCAGCTTGGGCCTAGCGGGAGGGGAGGAGACCCAGTACTTC	CASSLGLAGGEETQYF